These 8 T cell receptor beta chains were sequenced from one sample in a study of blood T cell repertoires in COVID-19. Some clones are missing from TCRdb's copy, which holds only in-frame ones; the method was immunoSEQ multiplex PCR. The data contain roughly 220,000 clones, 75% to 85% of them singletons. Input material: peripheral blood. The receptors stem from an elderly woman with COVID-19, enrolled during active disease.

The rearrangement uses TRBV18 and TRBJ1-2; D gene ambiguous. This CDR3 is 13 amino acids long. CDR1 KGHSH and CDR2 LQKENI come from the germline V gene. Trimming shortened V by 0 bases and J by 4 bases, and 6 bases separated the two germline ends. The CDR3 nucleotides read TGTGCCAGCTCACCACCGTCCAGCTATGGCTACACCTTC. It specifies CASSPPSSYGYTF.

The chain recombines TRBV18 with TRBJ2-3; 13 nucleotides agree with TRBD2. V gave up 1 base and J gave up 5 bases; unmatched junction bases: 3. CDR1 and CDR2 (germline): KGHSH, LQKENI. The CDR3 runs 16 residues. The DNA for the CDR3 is TGTGCCAGCTCACCACTAGGACTAGCGGGAGAAGATACGCAGTATTTT. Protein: CASSPLGLAGEDTQYF.

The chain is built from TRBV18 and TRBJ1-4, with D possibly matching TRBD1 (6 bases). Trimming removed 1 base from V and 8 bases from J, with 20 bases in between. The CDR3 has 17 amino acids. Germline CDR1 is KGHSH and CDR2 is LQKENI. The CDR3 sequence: CASSPLVGTLGGEKLFF. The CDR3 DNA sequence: TGTGCCAGCTCACCACTAGTCGGGACACTCGGTGGGGAAAAACTGTTTTTT.

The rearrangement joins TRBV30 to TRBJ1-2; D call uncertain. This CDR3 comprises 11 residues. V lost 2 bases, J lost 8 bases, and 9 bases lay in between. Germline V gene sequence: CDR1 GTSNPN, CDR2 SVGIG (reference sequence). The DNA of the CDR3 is TGTGCCTGGAGTAGTGGCCAGGGCTACACCTTC. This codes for CAWSSGQGYTF.

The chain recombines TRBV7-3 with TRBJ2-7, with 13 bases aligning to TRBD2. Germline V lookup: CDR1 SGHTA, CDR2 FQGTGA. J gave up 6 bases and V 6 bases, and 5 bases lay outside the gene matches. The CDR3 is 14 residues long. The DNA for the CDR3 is TGTGCCAGCAGTCTGGGGACTAGCGGGACCGAGCAGTACTTC. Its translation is CASSLGTSGTEQYF. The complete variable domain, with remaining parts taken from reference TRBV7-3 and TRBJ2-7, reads GAGVSQTPSNKVTEKGKYVELRCDPISGHTALYWYRQSLGQGPEFLIYFQGTGAADDSGLPNDRFFAVRPEGSVSTLKIQRTERGDSAVYLCASSLGTSGTEQYFGPGTRLTVT.

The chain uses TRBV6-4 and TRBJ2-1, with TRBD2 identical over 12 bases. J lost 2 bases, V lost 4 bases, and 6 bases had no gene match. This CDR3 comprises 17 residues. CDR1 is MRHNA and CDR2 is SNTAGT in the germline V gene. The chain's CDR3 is CASSVPGLAGAYNEQFF. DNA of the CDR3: TGTGCCAGCAGTGTCCCGGGACTAGCGGGTGCCTACAATGAGCAGTTCTTC.

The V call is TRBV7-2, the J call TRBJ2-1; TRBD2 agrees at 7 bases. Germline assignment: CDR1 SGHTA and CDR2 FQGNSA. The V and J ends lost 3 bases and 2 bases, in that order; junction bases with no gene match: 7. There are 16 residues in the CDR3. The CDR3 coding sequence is TGTGCCAGCAGCTTGTCCTCGGGACTAACCTACAATGAGCAGTTCTTC. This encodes CASSLSSGLTYNEQFF.

The CDR3 nucleotides are TGCGCCAGCAGCTTGGCTCGCGGGAGGGAGAATGAGCAGTTCTTC. Encoded protein: CASSLARGRENEQFF. The genes are TRBV5-1 and TRBJ2-1; 9 bases agree with TRBD2. The CDR3 sequence is 15 residues long. V trimming: 0 bases; J trimming: 7 bases; junction bases outside the gene matches: 5. CDR1 is SGHRS and CDR2 is YFSETQ in the germline V gene.